This T cell receptor beta chain comes out of a study of blood T cells in healthy people across ages. A J-beta primer mix and a sample-barcoded 5' primer were used in a second PCR of about 7 to 11 cycles. A template-switch adaptor with 12 random nucleotides tagged each cDNA molecule. TCRdb re-called the 5' RACE reads through MiXCR, storing one row per CDR3 protein. The sample yields about 930,000 distinct CDR3 sequences, around 29% seen once. This clonotype was detected ten times or more. Its antigen is as yet unknown. Whole-study results and caveats: Diversity was estimated from one million T cells, and these estimates were considered underestimates.

Germline V gene sequence: CDR1 SGHTA, CDR2 FQGNSA. This CDR3 spans 16 amino acids. The V segment lost 1 base and the J segment 4 bases; nucleotides outside the gene matches: 8. This sample also appeared in a second study, on T cells of mothers and their children.

The chain recombines TRBV7-2 with TRBJ2-7; 9 bases match TRBD2. The receptor was derived from a woman aged 40 to 49 in good health. The sequenced sample was blood. The CDR3 nucleotides are TGTGCCAGCAGCTTAGTTCTGGCGGGGGGGCGGTACGAGCAGTACTTC. Amino acid sequence: CASSLVLAGGRYEQYF.